These 19 T cell receptor beta chains share one sample of origin, sequenced in a study of control samples from healthy donors and cancer patients. The assay was immunoSEQ multiplex PCR, and TCRdb's table has in-frame clones only and misses some. This sample has 150,000 to 200,000 clones, with roughly 94% found just once. The sequenced sample was blood. Every receptor here comes from a middle-aged woman in good health.

This sequence joins TRBV7-9 and TRBJ2-1; TRBD2 is a possible D gene (6 bases). This CDR3 spans 17 amino acids. Trimming took off 0 bases at V and 6 bases at J, with 18 bases between the two ends. The germline CDR1 and CDR2 sequences are SEHNR and FQNEAQ (reference sequence). The CDR3 DNA reads as TGTGCCAGCAGCTTAGCGATGGGGGGAAGGCCGGGCAATGAGCAGTTCTTC. Residues: CASSLAMGGRPGNEQFF.

The chain links TRBV11-2 to TRBJ1-1; no clear D. The germline CDR1 and CDR2 sequences are SGHAT and FQNNGV. This CDR3 comprises 11 residues. V was trimmed by 5 bases and J by 6 bases, leaving 7 bases between them. The CDR3 DNA follows: TGTGCCAGCAGCCCCTACCCTGAAGCTTTCTTT. Its protein is CASSPYPEAFF.

The J gene is TRBJ1-2, the V gene TRBV10-3; 8 bases fit TRBD1. The CDR3 contains 18 residues. Per germline, CDR1 ENHRY and CDR2 SYGVKD. V was pared by 7 bases and J by 4 bases, with 20 bases of the junction left unmatched. CDR3 DNA: TGTGCCATCAACCCGGGACAGGCGTTTACTAACCCACCCTATGGCTACACCTTC. Encoded protein: CAINPGQAFTNPPYGYTF.

The sample holds a few counts of this clone. This sequence joins TRBV9 and TRBJ2-2; unclear D gene. In germline, CDR1 is SGDLS, CDR2 YYNGEE. Between the trimmed V and J ends, which lost 2 bases and 0 bases, there was a span of 14 bases. There are 17 residues in the CDR3. CDR3 bases: TGTGCCAGCAGCGTCTCGCAATTAAACCCGAACACCGGGGAGCTGTTTTTT. Translating gives CASSVSQLNPNTGELFF.

The chain combines TRBV7-2 with TRBJ2-5, with 7 bases identical to TRBD1. J gave up 5 bases and V 8 bases, and 8 bases lay outside the gene matches. Germline CDR1 SGHTA, CDR2 FQGNSA. This CDR3 is built from 13 residues. In DNA, the CDR3 is TGTGCCAGCGGTAACAGGGGTCTCGAGACCCAGTACTTC. Its translation is CASGNRGLETQYF.

This chain uses TRBV7-8 with TRBJ2-1, with 13 bases lining up with TRBD2. CDR1 is SGHVS, CDR2 FQNEAQ, per germline. Losses at the gene ends were 1 base for V and 0 bases for J; bases not matched to a gene: 3. The CDR3 consists of 18 residues. The CDR3 region is CASSLVWTSGSSYNEQFF. The CDR3 nucleotides are TGTGCCAGCAGCTTAGTTTGGACTAGCGGGAGCTCCTACAATGAGCAGTTCTTC.

The chain couples TRBV6-5 to TRBJ2-7; no reliable D call. The V and J ends lost 2 bases and 0 bases respectively, with 14 bases between them. Germline CDR1 is MNHEY and CDR2 is SVGAGI. The CDR3 totals 16 residues. The CDR3 sequence: CASSYLTGRNSYEQYF. The CDR3 DNA sequence: TGTGCCAGCAGTTACCTCACGGGCCGAAACTCCTACGAGCAGTACTTC.

This chain links TRBV27 with TRBJ2-7, with D maybe TRBD1 (6 bases). The CDR3 has 11 amino acids. V was clipped by 5 bases and J by 12 bases, with 14 bases between them. Looked up from germline, CDR1 is MNHEY and CDR2 is SMNVEV (reference sequence). CDR3 sequence: CASSAYREWYF. CDR3 DNA: TGTGCCAGCAGTGCATACAGGGAATGGTACTTC.

The rearrangement links TRBV6-1 to TRBJ1-2; D unclear. The CDR3 spans 15 residues. Germline lookup yields CDR1 MNHNS and CDR2 SASEGT. V was pared by 1 base and J by 3 bases, with 12 bases between. This CDR3 reads CASSEEAQTYYGYTF. The CDR3 DNA sequence: TGTGCCAGCAGTGAAGAAGCTCAAACTTACTATGGCTACACCTTC.

This clone was seen a single time. The chain is built from TRBV19 and TRBJ1-5; D might be TRBD1 (5 bases). Germline assignment: CDR1 LNHDA and CDR2 SQIVND (reference sequence). This CDR3 has 15 amino acids. Trimming pared 3 bases from V and 4 bases from J, leaving 13 bases between. The CDR3 sequence is CASSIGGGENQPQHF. CDR3 sequence (DNA): TGTGCCAGTAGTATTGGGGGTGGGGAAAATCAGCCCCAGCATTTT.

The chain recombines TRBV4-1 with TRBJ2-1, with 9 bases that match TRBD2. The CDR3 is made up of 13 amino acids. V trimming: 0 bases; J trimming: 14 bases; junction bases outside the gene matches: 5. Germline V gene lookup returns CDR1 MGHRA and CDR2 YSYEKL. The CDR3 DNA is TGCGCCAGCAGCCAAGATCGGGCGGGAGGGGAGTTCTTC. Its translation is CASSQDRAGGEFF.

The chain uses TRBV5-4 and TRBJ1-4; D might be TRBD1 (6 bases). The CDR3 runs 16 residues. Germline lookup yields CDR1 SGHNT and CDR2 YYREEE (reference sequence). Trimming shortened V by 4 bases and J by 7 bases, and 20 bases separated the two germline ends. The CDR3 is CASSPGGRGAGEKLFF. The DNA of the CDR3 is TGTGCCAGCAGCCCTGGAGGTCGGGGGGCTGGTGAAAAACTGTTTTTT.

The J gene is TRBJ2-5, the V gene TRBV4-1, with 15 bases that match TRBD2. V was pared by 0 bases and J by 7 bases, with 6 bases of the junction left unmatched. Per the germline V gene, CDR1 is MGHRA and CDR2 is YSYEKL. The CDR3 has 17 amino acids. DNA for the CDR3: TGCGCCAGCAGCCAAGAGCGGACTAGCGGGGGGGGCGGGACCCAGTACTTC. Translating it yields CASSQERTSGGGGTQYF.

This clone has more than one count but fewer than ten. CDR3 DNA: TGTGCCAGCAGCGCGGCAGCCCACACCGGGGAGCTGTTTTTT. The encoded protein is CASSAAAHTGELFF. The chain joins TRBV9 to TRBJ2-2; D unclear. The CDR3 has 14 residues. Germline lookup yields CDR1 SGDLS and CDR2 YYNGEE. V shed 3 bases and J shed 3 bases, with 9 bases lying between them.

The V call is TRBV27, the J call TRBJ2-1, with 10 bases aligning to TRBD2. Germline-derived CDR1 and CDR2 are MNHEY and SMNVEV (reference sequence). This CDR3 is built from 16 residues. V shed 5 bases and J 7 bases; nucleotides not matched to a gene: 11. The CDR3 protein is CASSRSSGRSGNEQFF. The CDR3, as DNA: TGTGCCAGCAGTAGGTCTAGCGGGAGATCAGGGAATGAGCAGTTCTTC.

The V gene is TRBV4-1, the J gene TRBJ1-2; the D gene is possibly TRBD1 (5 bases). V lost 5 bases, J lost 3 bases, and 19 bases lay in between. From germline, CDR1 is MGHRA and CDR2 YSYEKL. The CDR3 totals 16 residues. This CDR3 reads CASSNLFTGGDYGYTF. CDR3 sequence (DNA): TGCGCCAGCAGCAACCTCTTCACTGGGGGGGACTATGGCTACACCTTC.

The chain employs TRBV3-1 (or the pseudogene TRBV3-2) and TRBJ1-3; D perhaps matches TRBD1 (6 bases). V dropped 4 bases and J dropped 3 bases, with 10 bases sitting between them. The CDR3 sequence is 14 residues long. CDR1 LGHDT and CDR2 YNNKEL come from the germline V gene (reference sequence). The CDR3 is CASSRNRDGNTIYF. The CDR3, as DNA: TGTGCCAGCAGCCGGAACAGGGATGGAAACACCATATATTTT.

The table lists this clone with a count of one. The chain recombines TRBV5-8 with TRBJ2-5; 7 nucleotides agree with TRBD1. Trimming cost V 2 bases and J 13 bases; bases outside gene matches: 2. The CDR3 length is 10 residues. Germline CDR1 is SGHTS and CDR2 is YDEGEE. CDR3 protein: CASSLRDRYF. The CDR3, as DNA: TGTGCCAGCAGCTTAAGGGACAGGTACTTC.

The chain is built from TRBV7-6 and TRBJ1-1; D gene unclear. This CDR3 spans 16 amino acids. Trimming took 5 bases from V and 5 from J, leaving 21 bases between them. The V gene's germline CDR1 is SGHVS and CDR2 FNYEAQ. For the CDR3, the DNA is TGTGCCAGCAGCCCCCGGCCGGACCCCGGAGGTACTGAAGCTTTCTTT. Residues: CASSPRPDPGGTEAFF.